A selection of T cell receptor beta chains follows, all from one sample in a study of cytomegalovirus exposure and HLA in healthy donors. The data were produced by immunoSEQ multiplex PCR, yet TCRdb's version contains in-frame clones alone and is incomplete. In the table there are about 210,000 clones, roughly 80% of which are singletons. What was sequenced was PBMCs. All receptors derive from a man aged 35 to 55 in good health and CMV-seropositive. Each CDR3 is given with its conserved first and last residue. A D gene is named only where the DNA matches it firmly. A row's size may be missing; if present it is once, few, many or a size class.

clone_size,d_call,v_call,j_call,cdr3_nt,cdr3_aa
.,TRBD1,TRBV6-5,TRBJ2-7,TGTGCCAGCAGTTCCCCTAGACAGGGCTTCTACGAGCAGTACTTC,CASSSPRQGFYEQYF
.,.,TRBV14,TRBJ2-1,TGTGCCAGCAGCCCCCGGACTAATTATGGTGAGCAGTTCTTC,CASSPRTNYGEQFF
.,.,TRBV7-8,TRBJ1-2,TGTGCCAGCAGCCGCGGACAGCCCTATGGCTACACCTTC,CASSRGQPYGYTF
few,.,TRBV6-5,TRBJ1-1,TGTGCCAGCAGTTACTCGAGGTACACTGAAGCTTTCTTT,CASSYSRYTEAFF
.,TRBD1,TRBV5-4,TRBJ2-7,TGTGCCAGCAGCTTGGTGGACAGGGGCTACGAGCAGTACTTC,CASSLVDRGYEQYF
.,TRBD2,TRBV19,TRBJ2-1,TGTGCCAGTAGCCGGACTAGTATAGGCAATGAGCAGTTCTTC,CASSRTSIGNEQFF
.,TRBD2,TRBV12-5,TRBJ2-1,TGTGCTAGTGGTTTGGTAGCGGGAGGCTCCTACAATGAGCAGTTCTTC,CASGLVAGGSYNEQFF
.,TRBD1,TRBV6-4,TRBJ1-2,TGTGCCAGCAGTGGGGACAGGATTGGCTACACCTTC,CASSGDRIGYTF
.,TRBD2,TRBV7-3,TRBJ2-2,TGTGCCAGCAGCCCGTCTGGCGGGAGGGCCTTGGCCGGGGAGCTGTTTTTT,CASSPSGGRALAGELFF
.,TRBD1,TRBV28,TRBJ2-3,TGTGCCAGCAGCAAGGGACAGGGGGCCGCAGATACGCAGTATTTT,CASSKGQGAADTQYF
.,TRBD2,TRBV27,TRBJ2-1,TGTGCCAGCAGCCCCGGGACTAGCGTAATGTCGCAGTTCTTC,CASSPGTSVMSQFF
.,.,TRBV7-7,TRBJ2-5,TGTGCTAGCAGCGCGACAGGAATGGGGGAGACCCAGTACTTC,CASSATGMGETQYF
.,TRBD1,TRBV7-8,TRBJ2-7,TGTGCCAGCAGCACCCGCCGGGACAGGGGCTCCTACGAGCAGTACTTC,CASSTRRDRGSYEQYF
few,.,TRBV19,TRBJ1-1,TGTGCCTCGGAGGCGGCCGGGACTGAAGCTTTCTTT,CASEAAGTEAFF
.,TRBD2,TRBV27,TRBJ2-7,TGTGCCAGCAGCCCCCGGGGGGACGAGCAGTACTTC,CASSPRGDEQYF
.,.,TRBV20-1,TRBJ2-3,TGCAGTGCTGCGTACGCAGATACGCAGTATTTT,CSAAYADTQYF
once,TRBD2,TRBV5-1,TRBJ2-2,TGCGCCAGCGCCCCGACAGGGAGCCTAGCGGGAGGGCCCCCCGGGGAGCTGTTTTTT,CASAPTGSLAGGPPGELFF
.,.,TRBV19,TRBJ2-1,TGTGCCAGCAAGGACATGCCCTCCAACAATGAGCAGTTCTTC,CASKDMPSNNEQFF
.,TRBD2,TRBV6-5,TRBJ2-1,TGTGCCAGCAGTTCCGGACTAGCCGATGAGCAGTTCTTC,CASSSGLADEQFF
few,TRBD2,TRBV6-5,TRBJ2-1,TGTGCCAGCAGCCCTTCCTTTAGCGGGGAGCAGTTCTTC,CASSPSFSGEQFF
.,TRBD2,TRBV10-3,TRBJ2-5,TGTGCCATCCAGCGGGACCCCACTTTGACCCAGTACTTC,CAIQRDPTLTQYF
.,TRBD1,TRBV7-9,TRBJ1-2,TGTGCCAGCAGCCCCACCCGGGACAGGGGTAGTCTGGATGGCTACACCTTC,CASSPTRDRGSLDGYTF
.,TRBD1,TRBV6-5,TRBJ2-7,TGTGCCAGCAGCCTTAATACAGGGGAAGAGCAGTACTTC,CASSLNTGEEQYF
.,TRBD1,TRBV27,TRBJ2-1,TGTGCCAGCAGCTACGGGACAGGCGATTACAATGAGCAGTTCTTC,CASSYGTGDYNEQFF
.,TRBD1,TRBV4-1,TRBJ2-3,TGCGCCAGCAGCCAAGATACAGGGGGCTCGGATACGCAGTATTTT,CASSQDTGGSDTQYF
.,TRBD1,TRBV6-1,TRBJ1-2,TGTGCCAGCAGTGAAAGTCCCGGTGGACAGGGGGCGGAAAACTATGGCTACACCTTC,CASSESPGGQGAENYGYTF
few,TRBD1,TRBV4-1,TRBJ2-3,TGCGCCAGCAGCCAAGATGGACAGGGCATTGGGGCAGATACGCAGTATTTT,CASSQDGQGIGADTQYF
.,TRBD2,TRBV5-6,TRBJ2-1,TGTGCCAGCAGCCCCACCGGACTAGCGGGCGGTAGTGAGCAGTTCTTC,CASSPTGLAGGSEQFF
.,.,TRBV5-4,TRBJ2-2,TGTGCCAGCAGCGAGGCGGGGCTCACCGGGGAGCTGTTTTTT,CASSEAGLTGELFF
.,.,TRBV30,TRBJ2-7,TGTGCCTGGAGTGGCCGGGGGACGGGTCTGTACTTC,CAWSGRGTGLYF
few,.,TRBV9,TRBJ1-2,TGTGCCAGCAGCCGGCCGATGGGCTCCCCAGATGGCTACACCTTC,CASSRPMGSPDGYTF
.,.,TRBV7-8,TRBJ1-1,TGTGCCAGCGGCTACCCCCGGCAGGCCCGACCCGCTTTCTTT,CASGYPRQARPAFF
.,.,TRBV5-1,TRBJ2-1,TGCGCCAGCAGCCGCCGGGACTCGAGGATGGGCAATGAGCAGTTCTTC,CASSRRDSRMGNEQFF
.,.,TRBV4-1,TRBJ1-1,TGCGCCAGCAGCCGGGGAGAAACTGAAGCTTTCTTT,CASSRGETEAFF
.,.,TRBV28,TRBJ1-1,TGTGCCAGCAGTTTACCCGCAGTCACTGAAGCTTTCTTT,CASSLPAVTEAFF
.,.,TRBV7-9,TRBJ2-7,TGTGCCAGCAGCCACTTATCCTACGAGCAGTACTTC,CASSHLSYEQYF
.,.,TRBV6-5,TRBJ2-2,TGTGCCAGCAGTTACTCTCAGCCCGAGGGCACCGGGGAGCTGTTTTTT,CASSYSQPEGTGELFF
.,.,TRBV7-9,TRBJ1-2,TGTGCCAGCAGCGAAAGAGACATCCGAGACTATGGCTACACCTTC,CASSERDIRDYGYTF
.,.,TRBV6-5,TRBJ1-1,TGTGCCAGCAGTTACTCGCGGCGGCGCGAAGCTTTCTTT,CASSYSRRREAFF
few,.,TRBV6-1,TRBJ1-2,TGTGCCAGCAGTGAATTTGAGGGAGACTATGGCTACACCTTC,CASSEFEGDYGYTF
.,TRBD2,TRBV11-2,TRBJ2-1,TGTGCCAGCAGCACCCTAGCGGGAATATACAATGAGCAGTTCTTC,CASSTLAGIYNEQFF
.,TRBD2,TRBV7-6,TRBJ2-7,TGTGCCAGCAGCTTAGAAGCGGGAGTTCGCTCCTACGAGCAGTACTTC,CASSLEAGVRSYEQYF
.,.,TRBV28,TRBJ1-2,TGTGCCAGCAGGACACAGGGAAATGGCTGCACCTTC,CASRTQGNGCTF
.,.,TRBV5-1,TRBJ2-1,TGCGCCAGCAGCTTTCCCCCGGAGACGAGCTCCTACAATGAGCAGTTCTTC,CASSFPPETSSYNEQFF
.,TRBD1,TRBV6-6,TRBJ1-1,TGTGCCAGCAGCCCTACGACAGGGGGAGCTTTCTTT,CASSPTTGGAFF
.,TRBD2,TRBV27,TRBJ2-1,TGTGCCAGCAACCTAGCGGGAGAAGGCAATGAGCAGTTCTTC,CASNLAGEGNEQFF
.,TRBD1,TRBV5-8,TRBJ1-2,TGTGCCAGCAGCTTGGCCGGGACAGCAACCTATGGCTACACCTTC,CASSLAGTATYGYTF
.,.,TRBV5-8,TRBJ2-7,TGTGCCCTCCGGGACGAGCAGTACTTC,CALRDEQYF
.,TRBD1,TRBV29-1,TRBJ1-4,TGCAGCGTCGGACAGGGGGCGAATGAAAAACTGTTTTTT,CSVGQGANEKLFF
.,TRBD2,TRBV6-1,TRBJ2-1,TGTGCCAGCAGTGATCTGACTAGCGGGTGGAGTGAGCAGTTCTTC,CASSDLTSGWSEQFF